Sequencing of this T cell receptor beta chain was carried out in a study of cytomegalovirus exposure and HLA in healthy donors. Study results and limitations: Beyond CMV serostatus, there was no information to go on about immune exposure. Confirmation was obtained in vitro that a few CMV-associated chains are specific for CMV antigens.

Points on this clone: Its specificity is not known.

The CDR3 contains 13 residues. V was trimmed by 8 bases and J by 5 bases, leaving 10 bases between them. Germline CDR1 is MNHNS and CDR2 is SASEGT. The PCR ran on 60 Vbeta and 13 Jbeta primers. This table comes from immunoSEQ multiplex PCR, and its TCRdb copy is limited to in-frame clones, with some not included. The sample shows around 150,000 clones, about three quarters of them seen only once. This clonotype was sampled from a woman aged 25 to 39 in good health and CMV-seronegative. The material sequenced was PBMCs. The chain combines TRBV6-1 with TRBJ1-6; D uncertain. CDR3 in DNA: TGTGCCAGCCACGGTTCCGATAATTCACCCCTCCACTTT. It codes for CASHGSDNSPLHF.